The 20 T cell receptor beta chains listed next were all sequenced from one sample in a study of T cells in Graves' hyperthyroidism and ophthalmopathy. RNA transcripts served as the template for amplifying TCR beta CDR3 regions. The HTBI set primed first-round TCR CDR3 RT-PCR. TCRdb used MiXCR to reprocess the multiplex PCR reads, holding one entry per CDR3 protein. The sample comprises more than 500,000 distinct CDR3 sequences, over 35% of which are singletons, and around 44% rests with the top ten. Input material: peripheral blood or thyroid tissue (not recorded which). Receptors originate from an adult woman with Graves' disease, either hyperthyroidism or ophthalmopathy (not recorded which).

This clonotype was seen at least ten times. The CDR3 spells CAAGGPHTYEQYF. The CDR3 bases are TGTGCCGCCGGGGGGCCTCACACCTACGAGCAGTACTTC. The chain employs TRBV6-7 and TRBJ2-7, with D possibly being TRBD2 (7 bases). TRBV6-7 is an ORF, with its function uncertain. CDR3 size: 13 residues. Deletions cut 11 bases from V and 2 bases from J, with 16 bases between.

This clonotype was observed many times. The chain combines TRBV5-6 with TRBJ2-7, with TRBD2 as a possible D gene (5 bases). This CDR3 is 12 amino acids long. Germline loops: CDR1 SGHDT, CDR2 YYEEEE. V was clipped by 0 bases and J by 6 bases, with 7 bases between them. The CDR3 protein is CASSLAGFEQYF. CDR3 nucleotide sequence: TGTGCCAGCAGCTTGGCGGGATTCGAGCAGTACTTC.

This clonotype was counted between two and nine times. V usage is TRBV10-3 and J usage is TRBJ2-7, with D perhaps assigned TRBD1 or TRBD2 (5 bases each). From germline, CDR1 is ENHRY and CDR2 SYGVKD. The CDR3 contains 14 residues. The germline V and J ends were trimmed by 0 bases and 7 bases, with 13 bases remaining between them. The CDR3 loop reads CAISESGAVEEQYF. The CDR3 nucleotides are TGTGCCATCAGTGAGTCCGGGGCGGTGGAGGAGCAGTACTTC.

This clonotype has ten or more counts. The V gene is TRBV30, the J gene TRBJ2-5; possibly TRBD2 for D (6 bases). Germline V lookup: CDR1 GTSNPN, CDR2 SVGIG (reference sequence). This CDR3 has 13 amino acids. V lost 2 bases to trimming and J lost 2 bases, with 9 bases between them. CDR3 coding DNA: TGTGCCTGGAGTCGGGACTCGCAAGAGACCCAGTACTTC. Protein sequence: CAWSRDSQETQYF.

As for this clonotype: The CDR3 does not close with the conserved phenylalanine or tryptophan, likely indicating a read error. It is unclear where the CDR3 begins or ends on the DNA, so no DNA is shown, and the CDR3 is as TCRdb lists it. V is TRBV9 and J is TRBJ2-7; the table's D call TRBD1 went unverified against the DNA. The V gene's germline CDR1 is SGDLS and CDR2 YYNGEE. The CDR3 adds up to 11 amino acids, both ends counted. This chain's CDR3 is CASSGYRDRAI.

To note about this clonotype: A much more abundant neighbour one base away suggests this may be a read error. V gene TRBV20-1 combines with J gene TRBJ1-6; TRBD1 aligns across 7 bases. The V segment lost 1 base and the J segment 11 bases; nucleotides outside the gene matches: 14. The CDR3 runs 16 residues. Germline CDR1 DFQATT, CDR2 SNEGSKA (reference sequence). This chain's CDR3 is CSARGHTGEWNPPLHF. CDR3 coding DNA: TGCAGTGCTAGAGGGCATACAGGGGAGTGGAATCCACCCCTCCACTTT.

This clonotype was seen just once. This is likely a read error, given that the CDR3 carries no conserved phenylalanine or tryptophan at its end. The limits of the CDR3 on the DNA are not certain, so only TCRdb's listed CDR3 is given. The genes are TRBV4-3 and TRBJ1-1. In germline, CDR1 is LGHNA, CDR2 YSLEER. The CDR3 has 8 amino acids, counting both end residues. CDR3 sequence: CASSQDSS.

The chain is built from TRBV25-1 and TRBJ1-2; D is possibly TRBD1 (6 bases). Germline V gene data show CDR1 as MGHDK and CDR2 as SYGVNS. Trimming pared 5 bases from V and 4 bases from J, leaving 11 bases between. This CDR3 contains 13 residues. For the CDR3, the DNA is TGTGCCAGCAGTAAGGGGGACGGCTATGGCTACACCTTC. Translating gives CASSKGDGYGYTF.

The sample holds many counts of this clonotype. The chain's CDR3 is CSVGLVIGGELFF. In DNA form, the CDR3 reads TGCAGCGTCGGACTAGTTATTGGAGGGGAGCTGTTTTTT. This chain connects TRBV29-1 to TRBJ2-2; 7 bases map to TRBD2. This CDR3 has 13 amino acids. Germline CDR1 SQVTM, CDR2 ANQGSEA. V lost 6 bases to trimming and J lost 8 bases; unmatched junction nucleotides: 9.

J is TRBJ1-1 and V is TRBV29-1; tentative D call: TRBD1 (5 bases). Germline V gene sequence: CDR1 SQVTM, CDR2 ANQGSEA. V was shortened by 3 bases and J by 3 bases, with 11 bases between the two germline ends. CDR3 length: 13 amino acids. The CDR3 coding sequence is TGCAGCGTTGAGGGCGGGGGTTACACTGAAGCTTTCTTT. Translated, it gives CSVEGGGYTEAFF. The full variable domain, its missing parts supplied by reference TRBV29-1 and TRBJ1-1, is SAVISQKPSRDICQRGTSLTIQCQVDSQVTMMFWYRQQPGQSLTLIATANQGSEATYESGFVIDKFPISRPNLTFSTLTVSNMSPEDSSIYLCSVEGGGYTEAFFGQGTRLTVV.

In the case of this clonotype: Here the CDR3 omits its conserved ending phenylalanine or tryptophan, so a read error is the likely source. The rearrangement uses TRBV7-2 and TRBJ2-5, with D possibly TRBD2 on 6 matching bases. This CDR3 has 14 residues. Germline lookup yields CDR1 SGHTA and CDR2 FQGNSA. With 1 base removed from V and 9 bases from J, the gap between germline ends came to 15 bases. DNA for the CDR3: TGTGCCAGCAGCTTAGTAGCTTATGGGGAGGCCCAGTACCTC. Its protein product is CASSLVAYGEAQYL.

This chain uses TRBV5-1 with TRBJ2-2; possibly TRBD1 for D (6 bases). The CDR3 is 14 amino acids. The germline CDR1 and CDR2 sequences are SGHRS and YFSETQ. With 0 bases removed from V and 7 bases from J, the gap between germline ends came to 10 bases. CDR3 amino acids: CASSLDRVGGELFF. The CDR3 DNA reads TGCGCCAGCAGCTTGGACAGGGTCGGCGGGGAGCTGTTTTTT.

This clonotype was seen a few times. Given the absence of the conserved phenylalanine or tryptophan at the CDR3 end, a read error is likely. This chain links TRBV7-9 with TRBJ1-1; possible D gene TRBD1, 6 bases. Deletions cut 2 bases from V and 4 bases from J, with 20 bases between. There are 17 residues in the CDR3. The germline gives CDR1 SEHNR, CDR2 FQNEAQ (reference sequence). In DNA form, the CDR3 reads TGTGCCAGCAGCTTATATTTCGGGGGGCCTATAGTCACTGAAGCTTTCCTT. Residues: CASSLYFGGPIVTEAFL.

This clonotype was detected many times. The rearrangement joins TRBV7-9 to TRBJ2-7; possible D gene TRBD2, 5 bases. Germline-derived CDR1 and CDR2 are SEHNR and FQNEAQ (reference sequence). Trimming removed 0 bases at V and 2 bases at J, with 11 bases between. This CDR3 is 15 amino acids long. CDR3 coding DNA: TGTGCCAGCAGCTTAGCTGTGGGAGCCACCTACGAGCAGTACTTC. Amino acids: CASSLAVGATYEQYF.

This clonotype was seen a few times. V is TRBV28 and J is TRBJ1-5; 10 nucleotides line up with TRBD1. Germline CDR1 MDHEN, CDR2 SYDVKM. CDR3 size: 16 residues. With 3 bases clipped from V and 6 bases from J, the junction kept 8 bases outside the gene matches. The CDR3 DNA sequence: TGTGCCAGCAGTTTCCCGGACAGGGGGGTTGGTCAGCCCCAGCATTTT. Protein sequence: CASSFPDRGVGQPQHF.

This clonotype was counted many times. The V gene is TRBV11-2, the J gene TRBJ2-7, with unresolved D. V shed 5 bases and J shed 0 bases, with 11 bases lying between them. CDR3 length: 14 amino acids. Germline-derived CDR1 and CDR2 are SGHAT and FQNNGV. The CDR3 protein is CASSLTANSYEQYF. The CDR3 DNA reads TGTGCCAGCAGCCTTACAGCTAACTCCTACGAGCAGTACTTC.

This clonotype was detected only a few times. The chain is built from TRBV29-1 and TRBJ2-5, with D maybe TRBD2 (6 bases). Trimming shortened V by 4 bases and J by 2 bases, and 17 bases separated the two germline ends. The CDR3 length is 15 residues. Germline V CDR1 and CDR2: SQVTM, ANQGSEA. The CDR3 bases are TGCAGCGTTGGAGGGGCGGGGAGCCCACAAGAGACCCAGTACTTC. Translating gives CSVGGAGSPQETQYF. Full variable domain (rest looked up from reference TRBV29-1 and TRBJ2-5): SAVISQKPSRDICQRGTSLTIQCQVDSQVTMMFWYRQQPGQSLTLIATANQGSEATYESGFVIDKFPISRPNLTFSTLTVSNMSPEDSSIYLCSVGGAGSPQETQYFGPGTRLLVL.

V is TRBV20-1 and J is TRBJ1-5; the match to TRBD1 covers 11 bases. J gave up 6 bases and V 2 bases, and 6 bases lay outside the gene matches. Germline V CDR1 and CDR2: DFQATT, SNEGSKA (reference sequence). The CDR3 has 15 amino acids. CDR3 bases: TGCAGTGCTAGAACCGGGACAGGGGGAGGTCAGCCCCAGCATTTT. The encoded protein is CSARTGTGGGQPQHF.

This clonotype has only one observation. The chain employs TRBV14 and TRBJ2-7; 13 positions match TRBD2. Per germline, CDR1 SGHDN and CDR2 FVKESK. V dropped 4 bases and J dropped 6; count of bases not matched to a gene: 3. This CDR3 is built from 14 residues. The CDR3 DNA is TGTGCCAGCAGCCTCGGGACTAGCGGGATCGAGCAGTACTTC. This codes for CASSLGTSGIEQYF.

The V call is TRBV10-2, the J call TRBJ1-1, with a tentative D call TRBD1 (6 bases). This CDR3 is built from 13 residues. In germline, CDR1 is WSHSY, CDR2 SAAADI. V was clipped by 10 bases and J by 5 bases, with 17 bases between them. Written as DNA, the CDR3 is TGCGCCACTTTGACACAGGGCGGGACTGAAGCTTTCTTT. The encoded protein is CATLTQGGTEAFF.